This T cell receptor beta chain was identified in a study of CD8+ T cells in alopecia areata. This CDR3 is 14 amino acids long. CDR1 and CDR2 from the germline V gene are MNHEY and SVGAGI. The ends lost 2 bases at V and 6 bases at J; junction bases unmatched: 6. In each case, RNA was isolated and then reverse transcribed into cDNA as the sequencing template. Using immunoSEQ multiplex PCR, the repertoire was profiled, and TCRdb retains in-frame clones only, with some absent. The sample includes more than 150,000 clones, under 60% of them seen just once. The V and J genes are TRBV6-5 and TRBJ1-2; TRBD1 matches at 7 bases. The specimen was CD8+ T cells sorted from blood, collected at week 0. This sequence originates from a human donor with alopecia areata. The CDR3: CASSYLGQENGYTF. The CDR3 coding sequence is TGTGCCAGCAGTTACCTCGGACAGGAGAATGGCTACACCTTC.